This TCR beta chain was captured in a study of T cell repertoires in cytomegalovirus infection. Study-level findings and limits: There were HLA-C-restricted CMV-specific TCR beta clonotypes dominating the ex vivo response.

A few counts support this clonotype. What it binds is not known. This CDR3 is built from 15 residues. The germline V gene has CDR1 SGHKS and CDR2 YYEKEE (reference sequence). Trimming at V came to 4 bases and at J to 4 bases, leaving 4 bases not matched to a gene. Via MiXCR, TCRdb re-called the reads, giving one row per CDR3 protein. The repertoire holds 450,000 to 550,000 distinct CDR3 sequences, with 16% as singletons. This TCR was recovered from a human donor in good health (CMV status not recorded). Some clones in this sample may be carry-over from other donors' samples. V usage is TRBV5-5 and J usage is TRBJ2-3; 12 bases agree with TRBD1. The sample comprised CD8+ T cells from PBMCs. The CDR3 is CASSPGTGGADTQYF. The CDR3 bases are TGTGCCAGCAGCCCAGGGACAGGGGGCGCAGATACGCAGTATTTT.